This T cell receptor beta chain comes out of a study of CD8+CD57+ T cells in acquired aplastic anemia. Study context: The sorted CD4+ and CD8+ cells yielded an average about 3.5 ug of DNA. Reads per healthy sample averaged about 10 million (CD4+) and 11.0 million (CD8+).

The ends lost 3 bases at V and 3 bases at J; junction bases unmatched: 2. Germline CDR1 is MNHEY and CDR2 is SMNVEV (reference sequence). This CDR3 has 14 residues. Using genomic DNA as the template, TCR beta VDJ and CDR3 profiling was carried out. MiXCR, run by TCRdb on the reads, gives a single entry per CDR3 protein. The sample has roughly 130,000 distinct CDR3 sequences, 40% to 60% seen once. The chain has TRBV27 and TRBJ2-4; 7 bases align to TRBD1. The receptor was isolated from a human donor in good health, serving as a control. The sequencing input was sorted CD4+, CD8+, or CD8+CD57+ T cells (not recorded which) from PBMCs. CDR3 nucleotide sequence: TGTGCCAGCAGTTTGACAGGGCACAAAAACATTCAGTACTTC. It codes for CASSLTGHKNIQYF.